The 11 T cell receptor beta chains presented below share a single source sample, sequenced in a study of shared clonotypes between healthy human individuals. TCRdb keeps only in-frame clones here, not all; method: immunoSEQ multiplex PCR. This table holds some 1.4 million clones, around 97% found once. Source material: naive CD4+ T cells sorted from blood. Subset given: CD45RA+ positively selected. The receptor set was obtained from a man younger than 45 in good health.

This clone occurred once. The gene calls are TRBV4-2 and TRBJ1-2; D unclear. The germline V gene has CDR1 LGHNA and CDR2 YNFKEQ. Trimming removed 6 bases from V and 4 bases from J, with 9 bases in between. There are 12 residues in the CDR3. CDR3 loop: CASSGGSYGYTF. The CDR3 coding sequence is TGTGCCAGCAGTGGAGGGAGCTATGGCTACACCTTC.

This clone was found once. The chain recombines TRBV11-3 with TRBJ2-2, with D unclear. The CDR3 sequence is 16 residues long. Trimming stripped 5 bases from V and 7 bases from J, with 20 bases between. The germline gives CDR1 SGHNT, CDR2 YENEEA. CDR3 in DNA: TGTGCCAGCAGCGTACCCGGTTCGGCAGCTGACGGGGAGCTGTTTTTT. Its translation is CASSVPGSAADGELFF.

The genes are TRBV6-1 and TRBJ2-7, with no clear D. Germline CDR1 reads MNHNS; CDR2 reads SASEGT. The CDR3 has 13 residues. V gave up 4 bases and J gave up 4 bases, with 11 bases separating them. CDR3 DNA: TGTGCCAGCAGTGTTTGGCTTGCTTACGAGCAGTACTTC. Protein: CASSVWLAYEQYF.

This clone was seen just once. One junction end does not reproduce the germline sequence, and a read error may be involved. The chain joins TRBV9 to TRBJ2-3; 7 nucleotides align to TRBD2. From germline, CDR1 is SGDLS and CDR2 YYNGEE. The CDR3 has 13 residues. CDR3 protein: CASSVAGGRTPEF. Written as DNA, the CDR3 is TGTGCCAGCAGCGTAGCGGGGGGACGAACCCCAGAGTTT. The full variable domain, in which reference TRBV9 and TRBJ2-3 provide the parts outside the CDR3, is DSGVTQTPKHLITATGQRVTLRCSPRSGDLSVYWYQQSLDQGLQFLIQYYNGEERAKGNILERFSAQQFPDLHSELNLSSLELGDSALYFCASSVAGGRTPEFGPGTRLTVL.

The chain couples TRBV2 to TRBJ2-3, with unresolved D. With 2 bases removed from V and 5 bases from J, the gap between germline ends came to 5 bases. This CDR3 region has 12 residues. Germline V gene data show CDR1 as SNHLY and CDR2 as FYNNEI. The CDR3 nucleotides read TGTGCCAGCAGTGAACATGGAGATACGCAGTATTTT. Residues: CASSEHGDTQYF. Full variable domain (outside the CDR3, taken from reference TRBV2 and TRBJ2-3): EPEVTQTPSHQVTQMGQEVILRCVPISNHLYFYWYRQILGQKVEFLVSFYNNEISEKSEIFDDQFSVERPDGSNFTLKIRSTKLEDSAMYFCASSEHGDTQYFGPGTRLTVL.

The chain employs TRBV27 and TRBJ2-7; TRBD2 agrees at 7 bases. The germline CDR1 and CDR2 sequences are MNHEY and SMNVEV (reference sequence). This CDR3 contains 13 residues. Germline trimming cut 3 bases from V and 11 bases from J; bases unmatched to any gene: 10. The CDR3 nucleotides are TGTGCCAGCAGTTTGAGGCCAACTAGCGACGAGTACTTC. Translation: CASSLRPTSDEYF.

The chain has TRBV18 and TRBJ2-1, with D unclear. Germline V gene lookup returns CDR1 KGHSH and CDR2 LQKENI. The CDR3 consists of 13 residues. The germline V and J ends were trimmed by 1 base and 6 bases, with 7 bases remaining between them. The CDR3 is CASSPLGTNEQFF. CDR3 DNA: TGTGCCAGCTCACCACTGGGTACCAATGAGCAGTTCTTC. Filled out from reference TRBV18 and TRBJ2-1, the complete variable domain reads NAGVMQNPRHLVRRRGQEARLRCSPMKGHSHVYWYRQLPEEGLKFMVYLQKENIIDESGMPKERFSAEFPKEGPSILRIQQVVRGDSAAYFCASSPLGTNEQFFGPGTRLTVL.

The rearrangement links TRBV28 to TRBJ1-2; TRBD1 is a possible D gene (5 bases). CDR1 and CDR2 from the germline V gene are MDHEN and SYDVKM. Trimming cost V 3 bases and J 4 bases, with 15 bases left between them. The CDR3 is 15 amino acids. The CDR3 DNA reads TGTGCCAGCAGTTTGCCCCAGGGTTTGGGCTATGGCTACACCTTC. Residues: CASSLPQGLGYGYTF.

This clone was detected only once. The J gene is TRBJ2-1, the V gene TRBV7-9; the D gene is possibly TRBD1 (5 bases). The CDR3 spans 13 residues. Per the germline V gene, CDR1 is SEHNR and CDR2 is FQNEAQ (reference sequence). V was pared by 1 base and J by 14 bases, with 15 bases between. Written as DNA, the CDR3 is TGTGCCAGCAGCTTAGTGCCCCCCGAAGGGGAGTTCTTC. This sequence encodes CASSLVPPEGEFF.

For this clone: Other nucleotide sequences in the sample specify the same CDR3. The chain uses TRBV5-4 and TRBJ1-1; a weak D match, TRBD1 (5 bases). Per the germline V gene, CDR1 is SGHNT and CDR2 is YYREEE (reference sequence). The V end lost 4 bases, the J end lost 1 base, and 8 bases lay between the germline ends. The CDR3 contains 13 residues. For the CDR3, the DNA is TGTGCCAGCAGCCTTGACAGGAACACTGAAGCTTTCTTT. Its translation: CASSLDRNTEAFF.

The gene calls are TRBV2 and TRBJ1-2; perhaps TRBD1 as D (5 bases). Trimming cost V 1 base and J 5 bases, with 8 bases left between them. CDR3 length equals 13 residues. Germline V gene data show CDR1 as SNHLY and CDR2 as FYNNEI. DNA of the CDR3: TGTGCCAGCAGTGAAGACAGGATTTATGGCTACACCTTC. Translation: CASSEDRIYGYTF. Variable domain in full (rest from reference TRBV2 and TRBJ1-2): EPEVTQTPSHQVTQMGQEVILRCVPISNHLYFYWYRQILGQKVEFLVSFYNNEISEKSEIFDDQFSVERPDGSNFTLKIRSTKLEDSAMYFCASSEDRIYGYTFGSGTRLTVV.